This T cell receptor beta chain was found in a study of blood T cell repertoires in COVID-19. Study-wide context: Spain, Italy and the United States supplied samples that represented acute and convalescent COVID-19.

Sequenced by immunoSEQ multiplex PCR; TCRdb stores in-frame clones only, minus some. The repertoire holds about 50,000 clones, with around four fifths as singletons. The V end lost 1 base, the J end lost 4 bases, and 10 bases lay between the germline ends. The CDR3 covers 14 residues. Germline V gene sequence: CDR1 SEHNR, CDR2 FQNEAQ (reference sequence). The sequencing input was peripheral blood. V is TRBV7-9 and J is TRBJ1-1; D uncertain. The sequence came from a human donor in a cohort sampled during active COVID-19. The chain's CDR3 is CASSLVGRVTEAFF. The CDR3, as DNA: TGTGCCAGCAGCTTAGTAGGGCGGGTCACTGAAGCTTTCTTT.